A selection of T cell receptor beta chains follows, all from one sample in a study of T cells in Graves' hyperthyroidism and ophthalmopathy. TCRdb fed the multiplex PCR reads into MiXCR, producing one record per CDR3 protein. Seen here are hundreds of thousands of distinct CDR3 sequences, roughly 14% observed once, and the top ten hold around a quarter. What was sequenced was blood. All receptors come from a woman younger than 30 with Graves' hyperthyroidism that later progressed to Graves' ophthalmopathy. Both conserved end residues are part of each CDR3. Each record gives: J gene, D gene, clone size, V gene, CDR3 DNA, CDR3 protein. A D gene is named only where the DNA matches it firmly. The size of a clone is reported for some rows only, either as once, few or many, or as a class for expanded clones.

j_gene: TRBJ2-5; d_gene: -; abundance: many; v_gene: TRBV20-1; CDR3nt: TGCAGTGCTACGGGGGCAAGTCAGTACTTC; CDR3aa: CSATGASQYF
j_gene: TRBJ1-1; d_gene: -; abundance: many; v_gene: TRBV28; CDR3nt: TGTGCCAGCAGCCCCTCCCAAGTTGTGAACACTGAAGCTTTCTTT; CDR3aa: CASSPSQVVNTEAFF
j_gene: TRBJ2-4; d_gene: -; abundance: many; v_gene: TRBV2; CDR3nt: TGTGCCAGCAGTGCCCGGCTAGCCAAAAACATTCAGTACTTC; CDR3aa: CASSARLAKNIQYF
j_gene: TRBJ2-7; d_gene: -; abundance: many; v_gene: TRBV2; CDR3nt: TGTGCCAGCAGTGCAGGACAGCACGAGCAGTACTTC; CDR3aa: CASSAGQHEQYF
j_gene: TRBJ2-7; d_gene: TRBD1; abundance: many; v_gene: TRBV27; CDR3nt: TGTGCCAGCAGTTTATCGGTCACAGGGGCCTACCCCTACGAGCAGTACTTC; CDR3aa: CASSLSVTGAYPYEQYF
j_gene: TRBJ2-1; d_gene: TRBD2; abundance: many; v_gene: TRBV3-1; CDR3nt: TGTGCCAGCAGCCAACGGACTAGCGGCTACAATGGGCAGTTCTTC; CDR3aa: CASSQRTSGYNGQFF
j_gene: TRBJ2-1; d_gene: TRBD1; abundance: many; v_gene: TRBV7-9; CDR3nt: TGTGCCAGCAGCTTAAACGGTGGGGGCAGGGACAGGAGCTCCTACAATGAGCAGTTCTTC; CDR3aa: CASSLNGGGRDRSSYNEQFF
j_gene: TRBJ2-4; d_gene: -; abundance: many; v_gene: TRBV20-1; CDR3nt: TGCAGTGCTAGCGCCGCAGGGAGTTTCGGAAACATTCAGTACTTC; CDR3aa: CSASAAGSFGNIQYF
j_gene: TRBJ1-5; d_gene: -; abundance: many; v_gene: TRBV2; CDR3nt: TGTGCCAGCAGTGAGGGCGGTGAGCGCAATCAGCCCCAGCATTTT; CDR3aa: CASSEGGERNQPQHF
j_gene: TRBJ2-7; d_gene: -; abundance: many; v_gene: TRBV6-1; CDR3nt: TGTGCCAGCAGTGAAGCGCTTACGGGAATGGGCTACGAGCAGTACTTC; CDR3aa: CASSEALTGMGYEQYF
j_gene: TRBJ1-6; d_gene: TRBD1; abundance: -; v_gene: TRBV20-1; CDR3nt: TGCAGTGCGCAGACAGGGGTCAATTCACCCCTCCACTTT; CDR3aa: CSAQTGVNSPLHF
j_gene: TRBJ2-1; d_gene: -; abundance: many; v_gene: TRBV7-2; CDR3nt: TGTGCCAGCAGCTTAGTCGGGCTATCCCAGAATGAGCAGTTCTTC; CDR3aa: CASSLVGLSQNEQFF
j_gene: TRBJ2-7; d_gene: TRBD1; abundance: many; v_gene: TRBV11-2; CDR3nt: TGTGCCAGCAGCTTAGAGATCTCGGGACAGGGGATGAGGGAGCAGTACTTC; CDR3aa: CASSLEISGQGMREQYF
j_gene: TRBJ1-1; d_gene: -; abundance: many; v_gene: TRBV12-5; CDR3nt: TGTGCTAGTGGTTCGGACTACACTGAAGCTTTCTTT; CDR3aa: CASGSDYTEAFF
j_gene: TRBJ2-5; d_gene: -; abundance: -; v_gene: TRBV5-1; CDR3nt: TGCGCCAGCAGCTTGGAGCAGCGGAGGGAGACCCAGTACTTC; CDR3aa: CASSLEQRRETQYF
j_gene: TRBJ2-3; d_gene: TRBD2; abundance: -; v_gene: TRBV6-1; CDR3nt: TGTGCCAGCAGTGAACGATCGAGCGGGAGAACGCAGTATTTT; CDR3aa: CASSERSSGRTQYF
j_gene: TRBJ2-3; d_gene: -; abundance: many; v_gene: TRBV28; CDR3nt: TGTGCCAGCAGGGGACCAGCCACAGATACGCAGTATTTT; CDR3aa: CASRGPATDTQYF
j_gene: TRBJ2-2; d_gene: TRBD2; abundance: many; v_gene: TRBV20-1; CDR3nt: TGCAGTGCTAGAGATTGGCTAGCGGTGAACACCGGGGAGCTGTTTTTT; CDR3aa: CSARDWLAVNTGELFF
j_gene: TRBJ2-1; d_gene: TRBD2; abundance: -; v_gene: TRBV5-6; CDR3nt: TGTGCCAGCAGCTTGGCGACTAGCGGGAGGGCCGATGAGCAGTTCTTC; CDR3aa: CASSLATSGRADEQFF
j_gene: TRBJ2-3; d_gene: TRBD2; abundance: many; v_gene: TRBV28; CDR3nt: TGTGCCAGCAGACTGGGACTAGCGGGCCGCACAAATACGCAGTATTTT; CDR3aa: CASRLGLAGRTNTQYF
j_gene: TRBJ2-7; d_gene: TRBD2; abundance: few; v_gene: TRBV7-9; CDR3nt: TGTGCCAGCAGCCCCGTACAGAGCGGGAGCACCTTCTACGAGCAGTACTTC; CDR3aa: CASSPVQSGSTFYEQYF
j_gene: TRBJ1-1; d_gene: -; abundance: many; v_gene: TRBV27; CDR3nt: TGTGCCAGCAGTTTCCCCGGACAGTTAGCTTTCTTT; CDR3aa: CASSFPGQLAFF
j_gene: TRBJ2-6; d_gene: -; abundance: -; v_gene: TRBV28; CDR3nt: TGTGCCAGCAGTTTCCCCGACGGGGCCAACGTCCTGACTTTC; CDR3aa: CASSFPDGANVLTF
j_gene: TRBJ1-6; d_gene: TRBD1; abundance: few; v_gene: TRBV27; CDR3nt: TGTGCCACCTCTCACAGGGGTTATAATTCACCCCTCCACTTT; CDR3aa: CATSHRGYNSPLHF
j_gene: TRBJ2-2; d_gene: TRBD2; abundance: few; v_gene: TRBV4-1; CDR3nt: TGCGCCAGCAGCCAAGTAACTAGCGGGAGGTTGAACACCGGGGAGCTGTTTTTT; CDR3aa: CASSQVTSGRLNTGELFF
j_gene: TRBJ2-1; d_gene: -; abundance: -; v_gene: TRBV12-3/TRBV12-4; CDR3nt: TGTGCCAGCAGGAAGGACCGCTCCATCTACAATGAGCAGTTCTTC; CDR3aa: CASRKDRSIYNEQFF
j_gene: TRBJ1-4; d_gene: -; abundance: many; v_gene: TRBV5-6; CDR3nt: TGTGCCAGCAGCTTGGGCATAGCAGCAACTAATGAAAAACTGTTTTTT; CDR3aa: CASSLGIAATNEKLFF
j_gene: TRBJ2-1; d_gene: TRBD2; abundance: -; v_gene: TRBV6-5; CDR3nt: TGTGCCAGCAGTTACTCCGAGCCTAGCGGGTATGCCCTAGGGTTCAATGAGCAGTTCTTC; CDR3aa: CASSYSEPSGYALGFNEQFF
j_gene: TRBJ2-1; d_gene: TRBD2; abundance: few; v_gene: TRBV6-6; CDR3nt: TGTGCCAGCAGTTACGGCAATAGCGGGGCCTACAATGAGCAGTTCTTC; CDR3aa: CASSYGNSGAYNEQFF
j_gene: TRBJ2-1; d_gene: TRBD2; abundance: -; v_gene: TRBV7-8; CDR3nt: TGTGCCAGCAGCTTAGAGGGAGGGCTAGCGGGGTACTACAATGAGCAGTTCTTC; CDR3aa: CASSLEGGLAGYYNEQFF
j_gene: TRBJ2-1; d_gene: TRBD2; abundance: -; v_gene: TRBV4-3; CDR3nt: TGCGCCAGCAGCCAAGATCCCGGACTAGCGGGAGGGGGTGAGCAGTTCTTC; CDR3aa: CASSQDPGLAGGGEQFF
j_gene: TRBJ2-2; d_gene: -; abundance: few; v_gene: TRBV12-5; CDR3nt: TGTGCTAGTGGTTTGGTATTGGGCGGGGAGCTGTTTTTT; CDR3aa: CASGLVLGGELFF
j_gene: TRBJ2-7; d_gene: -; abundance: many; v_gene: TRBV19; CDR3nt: TGTGCCAGTAGTCGTATTTCCTCGGATCTCTACGAGCAGTACTTC; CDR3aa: CASSRISSDLYEQYF
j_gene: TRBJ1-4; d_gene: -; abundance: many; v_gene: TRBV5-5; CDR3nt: TGTGCCAGCAGCTTGGACAGCCGTAATGAAAAACTGTTTTTT; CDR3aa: CASSLDSRNEKLFF
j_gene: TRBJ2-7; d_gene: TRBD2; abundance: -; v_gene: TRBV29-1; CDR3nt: TGCAGCGTCGAGCGGGAGGGCCCTATGGAGCAGTACTTC; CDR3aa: CSVEREGPMEQYF
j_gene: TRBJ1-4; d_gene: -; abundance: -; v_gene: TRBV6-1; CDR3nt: TGTGCCAGCAGGGTTACAGGGTGGGGTGAAAAACTGTTTTTT; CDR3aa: CASRVTGWGEKLFF
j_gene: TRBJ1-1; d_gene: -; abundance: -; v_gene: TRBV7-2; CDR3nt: TGTGCCAGCAGCCCAGTGGGGCCAACCACTGAAGCTTTCTTT; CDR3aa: CASSPVGPTTEAFF
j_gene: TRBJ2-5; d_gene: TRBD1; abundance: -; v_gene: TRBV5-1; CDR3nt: TGCGCCAGCAGCTGGGGACAGGGCATACAAGAGACCCAGTACTTC; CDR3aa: CASSWGQGIQETQYF
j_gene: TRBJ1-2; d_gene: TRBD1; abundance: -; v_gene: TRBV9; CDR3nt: TGTGCCAGCAGCGTAACCGACGGGACAGGGAGAGATGGCTACACCTTC; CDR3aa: CASSVTDGTGRDGYTF
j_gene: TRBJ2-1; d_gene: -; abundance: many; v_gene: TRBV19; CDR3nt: TGTGCCAGTACGACAGCAACCTACAATGAGCAGTTCTTC; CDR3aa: CASTTATYNEQFF
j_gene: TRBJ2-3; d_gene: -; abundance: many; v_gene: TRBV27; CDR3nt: TGTGCCAGCAGTAGGTACAGTGGTACGCAGTATTTT; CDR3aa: CASSRYSGTQYF
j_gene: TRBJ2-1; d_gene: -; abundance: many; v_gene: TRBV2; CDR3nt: TGTGCCAGCAGGGACGCGGCGGCGTCACATGAGCAGTTCTTC; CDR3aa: CASRDAAASHEQFF
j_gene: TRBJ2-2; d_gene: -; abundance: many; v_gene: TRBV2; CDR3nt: TGTGCCAGCAGTCAACGGGACAAATCGAACACCGGGGAGCTGTTTTTT; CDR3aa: CASSQRDKSNTGELFF
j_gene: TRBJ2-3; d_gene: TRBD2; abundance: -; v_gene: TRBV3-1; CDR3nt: TGTGCCAGCAGCCAAGGGTTAGTAGCGGGAGGCGGCACAGATACGCAGTATTTT; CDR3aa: CASSQGLVAGGGTDTQYF
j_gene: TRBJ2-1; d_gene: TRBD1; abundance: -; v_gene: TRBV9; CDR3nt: TGTGCCAGCAGCGCCTCTCCGGGACAGGGTTTAAATGAGCAGTTCTTC; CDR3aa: CASSASPGQGLNEQFF